Listed here are 32 T cell receptor beta chains from one sample, sequenced in a study of T cell responses to AZD1222 COVID-19 vaccine. Only in-frame clones appear in the TCRdb table, and some are missing; sequencing was by immunoSEQ multiplex PCR. Here the sample spans 65,000 to 95,000 clones, about 88% being singletons. The sample was peripheral blood, taken on day 0 of AZD1222 vaccination. These receptors were collected from an adult in good health.

The chain combines TRBV28 with TRBJ1-5; D gene uncertain. CDR1 and CDR2 from the germline V gene are MDHEN and SYDVKM. Trimming took off 2 bases at V and 4 bases at J, with 6 bases between the two ends. This CDR3 has 13 residues. The CDR3 nucleotides are TGTGCCAGCAGTTTAGGAGAGAATCAGCCCCAGCATTTT. Translated: CASSLGENQPQHF.

The chain carries TRBV21-1 and TRBJ1-5; the D call of TRBD1 is as the table states it, not checked on the DNA. TRBV21-1 is a listed pseudogene. CDR3 length: 20 amino acids. The CDR3 protein is CASSKELPVIWTGLNQPQHF. The CDR3 DNA follows: TGTGCCAGCAGCAAAGAATTACCGGTTATTTGGACAGGACTAAATCAGCCCCAGCATTTT.

This clone was counted between two and nine times. The CDR3 DNA reads TGTGCCAGCAGCTTATGGAGGGGCGATTGGAACACAGATACGCAGTATTTT. As protein: CASSLWRGDWNTDTQYF. The gene calls are TRBV7-9 and TRBJ2-3; perhaps TRBD2 as D (6 bases). The CDR3 totals 17 residues. Germline CDR1 and CDR2: SEHNR and FQNEAQ (reference sequence). Trimming removed 2 bases from V and 2 bases from J, with 17 bases in between.

The CDR3: CAISEWSGTPEQYF. For the CDR3, the DNA is TGTGCCATCAGTGAGTGGTCGGGGACTCCCGAGCAGTACTTC. The chain joins TRBV10-3 to TRBJ2-7; weak D call: TRBD2 (6 bases). Germline V gives CDR1 ENHRY, CDR2 SYGVKD. The V gene lost 1 base and the J gene lost 6 bases, with 13 bases spanning the gap. The CDR3 has 14 residues.

The rearrangement links TRBV4-1 to TRBJ2-2; no clear D gene. The CDR3 is made up of 14 amino acids. CDR1 and CDR2 (germline): MGHRA, YSYEKL. The ends were cut back, 6 bases at V and 1 base at J, with 9 bases in the middle. The CDR3 is CASRAWRNTGELFF. The CDR3 region has the DNA TGCGCCAGCAGGGCGTGGAGGAACACCGGGGAGCTGTTTTTT.

This chain links TRBV9 with TRBJ1-2; no clear D. V lost 1 base, J lost 6 bases, and 13 bases lay in between. The germline V gene encodes CDR1 SGDLS and CDR2 YYNGEE. The CDR3 sequence is 14 residues long. The CDR3 is CASSVLEVNDGYTF. In DNA, the CDR3 is TGTGCCAGCAGCGTACTTGAGGTCAACGATGGCTACACCTTC.

The chain uses TRBV2 and TRBJ2-1; 8 bases fit TRBD1. The CDR3 is 12 residues long. The junction had 2 bases not matched to a gene; V was cut back by 7 bases and J by 6 bases. Germline-derived CDR1 and CDR2 are SNHLY and FYNNEI. The CDR3 DNA follows: TGTGCCAGCACACAGGGGGGCAATGAGCAGTTCTTC. This gives the protein CASTQGGNEQFF.

The chain is built from TRBV5-1 and TRBJ2-7; 11 nucleotides agree with TRBD1. Germline V gene lookup returns CDR1 SGHRS and CDR2 YFSETQ. The CDR3 consists of 15 residues. Trimming cost V 3 bases and J 6 bases; bases outside gene matches: 8. DNA of the CDR3: TGCGCCAGCAGCTCCGGGGACAGGGGGGCTGGCGAGCAGTACTTC. Its protein is CASSSGDRGAGEQYF.

This clone was recorded once. This chain joins TRBV7-6 and TRBJ2-5; D gene uncertain. Germline CDR1 is SGHVS and CDR2 is FNYEAQ. V was trimmed by 7 bases and J by 4 bases, leaving 16 bases between them. The CDR3 has 14 amino acids. This CDR3 is CASTLGQVPETQYF. The CDR3, as DNA: TGTGCCAGCACCCTCGGGCAGGTTCCAGAGACCCAGTACTTC.

This clone was seen a handful of times. The rearrangement links TRBV14 to TRBJ1-5; possibly TRBD1 for D (6 bases). Germline V gives CDR1 SGHDN, CDR2 FVKESK. V lost 6 bases to trimming and J lost 6 bases, with 27 bases between them. This CDR3 region has 18 residues. CDR3 residues: CASRGSPAGEGFAQPQHF. The CDR3 nucleotides are TGTGCCAGCAGAGGGTCCCCGGCAGGGGAGGGGTTCGCTCAGCCCCAGCATTTT.

Only one count was recorded for this clone. CDR3 DNA sequence: TGTGCCAGCAGCTTAGGTCCGGGTATGGAAGAGACCCAGTACTTC. This sequence encodes CASSLGPGMEETQYF. V is TRBV7-2 and J is TRBJ2-5; the D is unclear. V shed 1 base and J shed 3 bases, with 12 bases lying between them. The germline V gene encodes CDR1 SGHTA and CDR2 FQGNSA. This CDR3 is 15 amino acids long.

The CDR3 sequence: CASSLAVAGGGDNEQFF. Written as DNA, the CDR3 is TGTGCCAGCAGCTTAGCGGTGGCGGGGGGTGGCGACAATGAGCAGTTCTTC. The gene calls are TRBV7-2 and TRBJ2-1; 8 nucleotides align to TRBD2. The V gene's germline CDR1 is SGHTA and CDR2 FQGNSA. The CDR3 covers 17 residues. V trimming: 0 bases; J trimming: 5 bases; junction bases outside the gene matches: 9.

The chain combines TRBV24-1 with TRBJ1-5; tentative D call: TRBD1 (6 bases). The CDR3 runs to 16 residues. Per germline, CDR1 KGHDR and CDR2 SFDVKD. V was clipped by 4 bases and J by 0 bases, with 12 bases between them. The chain's CDR3 is CATSDNTGNSNQPQHF. In DNA form, the CDR3 reads TGTGCCACCAGTGACAACACAGGGAATAGCAATCAGCCCCAGCATTTT.

The V and J genes are TRBV19 and TRBJ2-3; either TRBD1 or TRBD2 may fit D (5 bases each). V dropped 4 bases and J dropped 2 bases, with 10 bases sitting between them. From germline, CDR1 is LNHDA and CDR2 SQIVND (reference sequence). The CDR3 length is 14 residues. CDR3 sequence (DNA): TGTGCCAGTAGTACGGGGCCCTCCACAGATACGCAGTATTTT. Amino acids: CASSTGPSTDTQYF.

The sample holds a few counts of this clone. This chain connects TRBV6-5 to TRBJ2-7; 9 bases match TRBD1. Trimming removed 3 bases from V and 4 bases from J; junction bases left unmatched: 7. This CDR3 is 15 amino acids long. The V gene's germline CDR1 is MNHEY and CDR2 SVGAGI. The CDR3 region is CASSYPGQGYYEQYF. Written as DNA, the CDR3 is TGTGCCAGCAGTTATCCGGGACAGGGATATTACGAGCAGTACTTC.

This chain links TRBV6-5 with TRBJ1-6; maybe TRBD1 (5 bases). CDR3 length: 13 residues. V was trimmed by 7 bases and J by 9 bases, leaving 13 bases between them. Germline CDR1 reads MNHEY; CDR2 reads SVGAGI. The DNA for the CDR3 is TGTGCCAGCACGGGTCGGGGCCGTTCACCCCTCCACTTT. Amino acids: CASTGRGRSPLHF.

The table lists this clone with a count of one. The J gene is TRBJ2-3, the V gene TRBV5-1; TRBD2 agrees at 7 bases. Germline CDR1 reads SGHRS; CDR2 reads YFSETQ. The CDR3 is 14 residues long. With V trimmed by 6 bases and J by 2 bases, 6 bases remained unmatched. The CDR3 loop reads CASTSGLVTDTQYF. The CDR3 bases are TGCGCCAGCACCTCAGGACTAGTCACAGATACGCAGTATTTT.

The chain uses TRBV6-5 and TRBJ1-1, with 8 bases matching TRBD1. V was clipped by 4 bases and J by 11 bases; unmatched bases: 12. CDR3 length: 14 residues. Germline V gene lookup returns CDR1 MNHEY and CDR2 SVGAGI. The CDR3 DNA sequence: TGTGCCAGCAGTTCCATCGGACAGGGCGGCGGGGCTTTCTTT. Amino acids: CASSSIGQGGGAFF.

The chain couples TRBV4-3 to TRBJ2-2, with D uncertain. Trimming cost V 0 bases and J 1 base, with 18 bases left between them. Germline V gene data show CDR1 as LGHNA and CDR2 as YSLEER. The length of the CDR3 is 19 residues. The CDR3 loop reads CASSQEIESSGGNTGELFF. The DNA of the CDR3 is TGCGCCAGCAGCCAAGAAATCGAGTCCTCGGGCGGGAACACCGGGGAGCTGTTTTTT.

The V gene is TRBV7-9, the J gene TRBJ2-7, with D perhaps matching TRBD2 (5 bases). The CDR3 extends over 13 amino acids. Germline assignment: CDR1 SEHNR and CDR2 FQNEAQ (reference sequence). Deletions cut 6 bases from V and 2 bases from J, with 11 bases between. CDR3 DNA: TGTGCCAGCAGTCCTGGGCGGGCCTACGAGCAGTACTTC. This codes for CASSPGRAYEQYF.

CDR3 DNA sequence: TGTGCCAGCAGCACCGGGACTTTCAACACTGAAGCTTTCTTT. Amino acid sequence: CASSTGTFNTEAFF. The J gene is TRBJ1-1, the V gene TRBV7-9, with a tentative D call TRBD1 (5 bases). The CDR3 runs 14 residues. Germline V gives CDR1 SEHNR, CDR2 FQNEAQ (reference sequence). Trimming removed 5 bases at V and 2 bases at J, with 12 bases between.

The CDR3 reads CASSLDFSHGNTIYF. In DNA form, the CDR3 reads TGTGCCAGCAGCTTAGATTTTAGCCACGGGAACACCATATATTTT. The chain combines TRBV11-2 with TRBJ1-3; the D is unclear. This CDR3 spans 15 amino acids. Germline CDR1 is SGHAT and CDR2 is FQNNGV. V shed 0 bases and J shed 7 bases, with 13 bases lying between them. The variable domain in full, completed from reference TRBV11-2 and TRBJ1-3, reads EAGVAQSPRYKIIEKRQSVAFWCNPISGHATLYWYQQILGQGPKLLIQFQNNGVVDDSQLPKDRFSAERLKGVDSTLKIQPAKLEDSAVYLCASSLDFSHGNTIYFGEGSWLTVV.

The chain carries TRBV7-2 and TRBJ2-7; perhaps D is TRBD1 or TRBD2 (6 bases each). V lost 6 bases and J 5 bases, leaving 17 bases between the germline ends. Per germline, CDR1 SGHTA and CDR2 FQGNSA. The CDR3 loop spans 14 amino acids. The CDR3 sequence is CASSPTGGGNEQYF. In DNA, the CDR3 is TGTGCCAGCAGTCCGACCGGGGGCGGAAACGAGCAGTACTTC.

This clone has just one count. The chain carries TRBV6-6 and TRBJ2-7, with 10 bases identical to TRBD1. The CDR3 sequence is 14 residues long. Germline CDR1 reads MNHNY; CDR2 reads SVGAGI (reference sequence). The V segment lost 2 bases and the J segment 5 bases; nucleotides outside the gene matches: 3. The chain's CDR3 is CASSYGTGVHEQYF. The CDR3 coding sequence is TGTGCCAGCAGTTACGGGACAGGGGTTCACGAGCAGTACTTC.

The sample holds one count of this clone. This chain connects TRBV5-4 to TRBJ1-4; possible D gene TRBD1, 5 bases. V lost 2 bases to trimming and J lost 1 base, with 9 bases between them. The V gene's germline CDR1 is SGHNT and CDR2 YYREEE (reference sequence). The CDR3 sequence is 15 residues long. The CDR3 reads CASSFDGGTNEKLFF. CDR3 coding DNA: TGTGCCAGCAGCTTCGACGGGGGAACTAATGAAAAACTGTTTTTT.

This sequence joins TRBV30 and TRBJ1-5; no clear D. This CDR3 contains 14 residues. Trimming left V 0 bases short and J 5 bases short, with 11 bases between. CDR1 is GTSNPN, CDR2 SVGIG, per germline (reference sequence). The CDR3 here is CAWSVQDGDQPQHF. DNA for the CDR3: TGTGCCTGGAGTGTACAAGACGGGGATCAGCCCCAGCATTTT.

This sequence joins TRBV7-6 and TRBJ2-7, with 11 positions matching TRBD2. Trimming took 6 bases from V and 3 from J; bases not matched to a gene: 7. Germline CDR1 and CDR2: SGHVS and FNYEAQ. This CDR3 spans 15 amino acids. In DNA, the CDR3 is TGTGCCAGCAGTCCGACTAGCGGGGAGTTCTACGAGCAGTACTTC. Residues: CASSPTSGEFYEQYF.

The chain joins TRBV5-6 to TRBJ1-5, with D tentatively TRBD1 (5 bases). Germline CDR1 is SGHDT and CDR2 is YYEEEE. V was cut by 4 bases and J by 6 bases, with 14 bases left in between. CDR3 length: 14 amino acids. CDR3 region: CASSPRGSGQPQHF. Here the CDR3 DNA reads TGTGCCAGCAGCCCCCGGGGGTCCGGTCAGCCCCAGCATTTT.

The rearrangement links TRBV4-1 to TRBJ1-2; the D is unclear. Trimming stripped 2 bases from V and 8 bases from J, with 15 bases between. Germline V gives CDR1 MGHRA, CDR2 YSYEKL. The CDR3 sequence is 14 residues long. CDR3 sequence: CASSQSSGSVGYTF. The DNA for the CDR3 is TGCGCCAGCAGCCAATCTTCCGGGAGCGTGGGCTACACCTTC.

The gene calls are TRBV28 and TRBJ1-3; the D is unclear. This CDR3 comprises 11 residues. Trimming took off 8 bases at V and 4 bases at J, with 6 bases between the two ends. Germline lookup yields CDR1 MDHEN and CDR2 SYDVKM. The CDR3 region has the DNA TGTGCCAGCGGATCGGGAAACACCATATATTTT. Encoded protein: CASGSGNTIYF.

The genes are TRBV5-4 and TRBJ1-2; D is unresolved. CDR1 and CDR2 (germline): SGHNT, YYREEE (reference sequence). There are 14 residues in the CDR3. With 2 bases removed from V and 6 bases from J, the gap between germline ends came to 14 bases. CDR3 DNA sequence: TGTGCCAGCAGCTTTCGGGTCTCTCGGGATGGCTACACCTTC. Translation: CASSFRVSRDGYTF. Variable domain in full (rest from reference TRBV5-4 and TRBJ1-2): ETGVTQSPTHLIKTRGQQVTLRCSSQSGHNTVSWYQQALGQGPQFIFQYYREEENGRGNFPPRFSGLQFPNYSSELNVNALELDDSALYLCASSFRVSRDGYTFGSGTRLTVV.

The CDR3 loop reads CASSPLYEQYF. The DNA of the CDR3 is TGTGCCAGCAGTCCCCTCTACGAGCAGTACTTC. This sequence joins TRBV6-2 or TRBV6-3 and TRBJ2-7, with unresolved D. The germline gives CDR1 MNHEY, CDR2 SVGEGT. The CDR3 is made up of 11 amino acids. V was clipped by 5 bases and J by 3 bases, with 5 bases between them.